These T cell receptor beta chains were read from a single sample in a study of T-cell reconstitution after alpha-beta-depleted transplantation in children. From the PCR reads, TCRdb called clonotypes with MiXCR, one entry per CDR3 protein. In the table there are roughly 100,000 distinct CDR3 sequences, more than 7% of which are singletons. The sequencing here drew on PBMCs from the stem cell graft donor, taken from the stem cell graft. These receptors originate from a human donor who donated a stem cell graft to a child with congenital amegakaryocytic thrombocytopenia. Both conserved end residues are part of each CDR3.

CATRTLGGDSPLHF	TRBV15	TRBJ1-6
CSARAGTGDWNEQFF	TRBV20-1	TRBJ2-1
CASRQTVTGELFF	TRBV12-3/TRBV12-4	TRBJ2-2
CASSVQGETEAFF	TRBV5-1	TRBJ1-1
CSARAYRSSSYNEQFF	TRBV20-1	TRBJ2-1
CASSQGTYNEQFF	TRBV5-5	TRBJ2-1
CASSQDTGGPSGYTF	TRBV14	TRBJ1-2
CSVDQGANYGYTF	TRBV29-1	TRBJ1-2
CASSLGQDNEQFF	TRBV7-7	TRBJ2-1
CATSDLVGAQETQYF	TRBV24-1	TRBJ2-5
CASSQDGRQGDTQYF	TRBV4-1	TRBJ2-3
CASSARTLLTGELFF	TRBV5-1	TRBJ2-2
CSATRPGGPSNEQFF	TRBV20-1	TRBJ2-1
CASSFRQFYEQYF	TRBV7-2	TRBJ2-7
CSAQGRRTSRLGIGGEQYF	TRBV20-1	TRBJ2-3
CASSPTSSYNEQFF	TRBV12-3/TRBV12-4	TRBJ2-1
CASSQEPGMRSYNEQFF	TRBV4-1	TRBJ2-1
CASSMGSTDTQYF	TRBV15	TRBJ2-3
CASSLEGWYTQYF	TRBV28	TRBJ2-3
CASSFSGGGSDTQYF	TRBV12-3/TRBV12-4	TRBJ2-3
CASSRSPVPGDEQFF	TRBV5-1	TRBJ2-1
CAGGQNSGANVLTF	TRBV7-2	TRBJ2-6
CASSQELANEQFF	TRBV4-3	TRBJ2-1